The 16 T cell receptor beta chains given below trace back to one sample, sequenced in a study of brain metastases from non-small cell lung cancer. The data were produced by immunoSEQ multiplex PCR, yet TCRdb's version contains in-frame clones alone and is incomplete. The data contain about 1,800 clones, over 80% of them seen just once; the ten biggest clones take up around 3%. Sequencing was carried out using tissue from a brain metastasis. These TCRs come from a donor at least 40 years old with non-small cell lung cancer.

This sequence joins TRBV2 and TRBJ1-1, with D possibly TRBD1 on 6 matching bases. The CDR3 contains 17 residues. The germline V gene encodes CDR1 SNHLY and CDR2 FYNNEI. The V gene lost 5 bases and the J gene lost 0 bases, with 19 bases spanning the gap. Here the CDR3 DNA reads TGTGCCAGCAGTCCCAGGGGTCCCCGCGAGGTGAACACTGAAGCTTTCTTT. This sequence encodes CASSPRGPREVNTEAFF.

This chain's CDR3 is CASSRGLAGGYYNEQFF. Written as DNA, the CDR3 is TGTGCCAGCAGTCGAGGACTAGCGGGCGGCTACTACAATGAGCAGTTCTTC. The chain recombines TRBV25-1 with TRBJ2-1; 11 bases are shared with TRBD2. CDR1 is MGHDK and CDR2 is SYGVNS in the germline V gene. Germline trimming cut 5 bases from V and 3 bases from J; bases unmatched to any gene: 9. This CDR3 is built from 17 residues.

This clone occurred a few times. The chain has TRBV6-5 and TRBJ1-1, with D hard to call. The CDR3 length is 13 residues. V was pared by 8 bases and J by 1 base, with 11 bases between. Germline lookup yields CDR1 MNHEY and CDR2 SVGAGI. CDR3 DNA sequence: TGTGCCAGCGTGGAGAGGAAGAACACTGAAGCTTTCTTT. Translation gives CASVERKNTEAFF.

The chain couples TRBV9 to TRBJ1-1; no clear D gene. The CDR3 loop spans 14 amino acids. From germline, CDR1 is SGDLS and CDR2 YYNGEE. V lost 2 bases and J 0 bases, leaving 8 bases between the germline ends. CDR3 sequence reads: CASSVAGMNTEAFF. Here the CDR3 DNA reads TGTGCCAGCAGCGTGGCGGGGATGAACACTGAAGCTTTCTTT.

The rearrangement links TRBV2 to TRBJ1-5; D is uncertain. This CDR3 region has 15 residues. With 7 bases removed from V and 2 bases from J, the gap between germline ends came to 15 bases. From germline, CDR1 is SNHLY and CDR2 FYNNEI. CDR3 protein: CASKAQGTGNQPQHF. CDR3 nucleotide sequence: TGTGCCAGCAAAGCGCAAGGTACCGGCAATCAGCCCCAGCATTTT.

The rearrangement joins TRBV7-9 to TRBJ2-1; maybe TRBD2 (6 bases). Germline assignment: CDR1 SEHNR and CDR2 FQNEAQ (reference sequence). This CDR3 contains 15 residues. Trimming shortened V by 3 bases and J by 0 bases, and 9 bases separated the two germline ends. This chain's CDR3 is CASSLDGGSYNEQFF. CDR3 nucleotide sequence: TGTGCCAGCAGCTTGGACGGGGGCTCCTACAATGAGCAGTTCTTC. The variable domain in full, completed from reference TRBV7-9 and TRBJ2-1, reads DTGVSQNPRHKITKRGQNVTFRCDPISEHNRLYWYRQTLGQGPEFLTYFQNEAQLEKSRLLSDRFSAERPKGSFSTLEIQRTEQGDSAMYLCASSLDGGSYNEQFFGPGTRLTVL.

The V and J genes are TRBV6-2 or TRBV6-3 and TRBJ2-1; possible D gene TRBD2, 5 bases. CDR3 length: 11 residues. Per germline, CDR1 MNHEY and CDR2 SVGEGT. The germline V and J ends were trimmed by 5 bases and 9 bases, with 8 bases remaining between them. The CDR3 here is CASSQSGEQFF. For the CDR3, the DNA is TGTGCCAGCAGTCAAAGCGGTGAGCAGTTCTTC.

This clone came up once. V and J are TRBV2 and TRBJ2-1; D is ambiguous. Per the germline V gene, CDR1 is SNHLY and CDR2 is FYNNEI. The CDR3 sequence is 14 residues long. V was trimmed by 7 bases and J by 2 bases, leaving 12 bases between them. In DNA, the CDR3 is TGTGCCAGCAAGGAAGAACCCACCTACAATGAGCAGTTCTTC. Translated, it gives CASKEEPTYNEQFF.

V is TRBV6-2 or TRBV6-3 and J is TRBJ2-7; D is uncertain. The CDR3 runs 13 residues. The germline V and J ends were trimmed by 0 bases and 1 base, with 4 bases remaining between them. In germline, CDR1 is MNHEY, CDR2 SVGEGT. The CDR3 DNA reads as TGTGCCAGCAGTTACTCGAATTCCTACGAGCAGTACTTC. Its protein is CASSYSNSYEQYF.

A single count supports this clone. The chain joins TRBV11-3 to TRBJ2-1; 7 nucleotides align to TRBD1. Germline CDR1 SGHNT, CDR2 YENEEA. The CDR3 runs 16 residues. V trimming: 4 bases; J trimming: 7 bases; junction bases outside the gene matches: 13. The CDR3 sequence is CASSSSHRGQGNEQFF. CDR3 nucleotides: TGTGCCAGCAGCTCATCCCATAGGGGGCAGGGTAATGAGCAGTTCTTC.

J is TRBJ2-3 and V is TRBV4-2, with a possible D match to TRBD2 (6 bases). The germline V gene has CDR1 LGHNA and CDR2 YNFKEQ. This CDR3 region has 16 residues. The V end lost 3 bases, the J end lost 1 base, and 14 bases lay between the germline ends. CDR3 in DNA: TGTGCCAGCAGCCAGGGGACTGGCCGCGGCACAGATACGCAGTATTTT. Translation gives CASSQGTGRGTDTQYF.

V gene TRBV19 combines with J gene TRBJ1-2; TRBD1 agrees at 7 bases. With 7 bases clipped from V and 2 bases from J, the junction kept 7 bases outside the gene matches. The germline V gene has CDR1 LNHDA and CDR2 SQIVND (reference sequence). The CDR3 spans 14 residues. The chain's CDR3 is CASKERGLNYGYTF. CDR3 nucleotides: TGTGCCAGTAAGGAAAGGGGGCTCAACTATGGCTACACCTTC.

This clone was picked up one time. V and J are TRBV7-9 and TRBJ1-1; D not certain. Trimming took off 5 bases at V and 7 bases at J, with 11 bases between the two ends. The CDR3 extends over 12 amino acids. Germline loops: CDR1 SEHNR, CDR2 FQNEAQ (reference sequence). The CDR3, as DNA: TGTGCCAGCAGCCTACGCGGGAGTGAAGCTTTCTTT. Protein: CASSLRGSEAFF.

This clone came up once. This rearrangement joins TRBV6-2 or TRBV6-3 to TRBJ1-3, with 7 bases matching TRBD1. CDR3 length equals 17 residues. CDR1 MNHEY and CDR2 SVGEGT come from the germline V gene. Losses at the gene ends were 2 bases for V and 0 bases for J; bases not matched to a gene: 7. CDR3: CASSYGQAQYSGNTIYF. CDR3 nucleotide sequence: TGTGCCAGCAGTTACGGACAGGCACAGTACTCTGGAAACACCATATATTTT.

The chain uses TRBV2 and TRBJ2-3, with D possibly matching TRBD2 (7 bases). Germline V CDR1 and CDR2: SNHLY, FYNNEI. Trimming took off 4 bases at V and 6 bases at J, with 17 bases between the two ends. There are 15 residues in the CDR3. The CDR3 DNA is TGTGCCAGCAGTGGGGGGGGGCGAACCCTGGATACGCAGTATTTT. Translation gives CASSGGGRTLDTQYF.

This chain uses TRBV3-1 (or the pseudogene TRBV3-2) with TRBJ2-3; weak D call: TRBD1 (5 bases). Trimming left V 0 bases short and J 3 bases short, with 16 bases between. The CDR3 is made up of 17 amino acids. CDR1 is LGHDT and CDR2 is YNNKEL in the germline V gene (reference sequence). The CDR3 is CASSQEKGAGWTDTQYF. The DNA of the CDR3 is TGTGCCAGCAGCCAAGAGAAAGGGGCAGGGTGGACAGATACGCAGTATTTT.